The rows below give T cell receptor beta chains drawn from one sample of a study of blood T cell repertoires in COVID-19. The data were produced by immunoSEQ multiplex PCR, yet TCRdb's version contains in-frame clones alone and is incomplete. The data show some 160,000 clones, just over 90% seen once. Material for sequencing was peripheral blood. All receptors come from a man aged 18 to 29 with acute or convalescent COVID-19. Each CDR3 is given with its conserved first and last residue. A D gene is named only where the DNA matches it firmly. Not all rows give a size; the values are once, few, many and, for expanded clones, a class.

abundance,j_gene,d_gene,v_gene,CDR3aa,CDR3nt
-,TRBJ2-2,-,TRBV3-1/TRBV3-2,CASSPQGLGTGELFF,TGTGCCAGCAGCCCTCAGGGGTTGGGGACCGGGGAGCTGTTTTTT
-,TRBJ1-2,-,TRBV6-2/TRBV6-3,CASSYSRPDIYGYTF,TGTGCCAGCAGTTACTCGAGACCTGACATTTATGGCTACACCTTC
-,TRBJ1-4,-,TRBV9,CASSRSGLATNEKLFF,TGTGCCAGCAGTCGGAGTGGGTTAGCAACTAATGAAAAACTGTTTTTT
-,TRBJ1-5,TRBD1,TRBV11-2,CASSLEGTADQPQHF,TGTGCCAGCAGCTTAGAAGGGACAGCCGATCAGCCCCAGCATTTT
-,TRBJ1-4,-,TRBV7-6,CASSLGPTNEKLFF,TGTGCCAGCAGCTTAGGGCCGACTAATGAAAAACTGTTTTTT
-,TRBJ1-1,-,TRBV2,CASSPQGNTEAFF,TGTGCCAGCAGTCCACAGGGGAACACTGAAGCTTTCTTT
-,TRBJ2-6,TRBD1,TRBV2,CASSNFGTAINSGANVLTF,TGTGCCAGCAGTAATTTCGGGACAGCGATCAACTCTGGGGCCAACGTCCTGACTTTC
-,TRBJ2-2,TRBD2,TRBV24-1,CATSGGTSGRSGTGELFF,TGTGCCACCAGTGGCGGGACTAGCGGGAGATCGGGCACCGGGGAGCTGTTTTTT
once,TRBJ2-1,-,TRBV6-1,CASSEGRVNEQFF,TGTGCCAGCAGTGAAGGCAGGGTTAATGAGCAGTTCTTC
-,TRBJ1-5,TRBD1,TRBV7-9,CASSLAGTGHSNQPQHF,TGTGCCAGCAGCTTAGCGGGGACAGGGCATAGCAATCAGCCCCAGCATTTT
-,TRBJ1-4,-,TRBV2,CASSGDTGATNEKLFF,TGTGCCAGCAGTGGGGATACAGGTGCAACTAATGAAAAACTGTTTTTT
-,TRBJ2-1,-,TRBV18,CASSPLLSSYNEQFF,TGTGCCAGCTCACCACTTCTAAGCTCCTACAATGAGCAGTTCTTC
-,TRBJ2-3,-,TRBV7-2,CASSPRVGDTQYF,TGTGCCAGCAGCCCCAGGGTAGGAGATACGCAGTATTTT
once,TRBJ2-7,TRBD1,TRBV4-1,CASSQAGTGGYEQYF,TGCGCCAGCAGCCAAGCCGGGACAGGGGGCTACGAGCAGTACTTC
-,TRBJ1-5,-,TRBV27,CATNQPQHF,TGTGCCACAAATCAGCCCCAGCATTTT
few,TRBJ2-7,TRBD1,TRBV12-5,CASGLVLGRQGISYEQYF,TGTGCTAGTGGTTTGGTACTTGGGAGACAGGGTATTTCCTACGAGCAGTACTTC
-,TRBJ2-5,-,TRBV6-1,CASSDPGVGQETQYF,TGTGCCAGCAGTGATCCAGGGGTGGGACAAGAGACCCAGTACTTC
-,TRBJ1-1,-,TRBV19,CASSIDPEGKGGILTEAFF,TGTGCCAGTAGTATAGATCCAGAGGGGAAGGGGGGGATTTTGACTGAAGCTTTCTTT